A single T cell receptor (beta chain) is shown here with its context. Its antigen is currently unknown. Germline assignment: CDR1 GTSNPN and CDR2 SVGIG (reference sequence). CDR3 length: 11 amino acids. The V gene lost 1 base and the J gene lost 3 bases, with 4 bases spanning the gap. The data are from a study of T cell responses to AZD1222 COVID-19 vaccine. TCRdb's table, derived via immunoSEQ multiplex PCR, lists solely in-frame clones and lacks some. This table has fewer than 130,000 clones, roughly 93% appearing once. Whole-study results and caveats: Without day 14 samples, only post-peak T cell repertoires were studied.

J is TRBJ2-7 and V is TRBV30, with D unresolved. The sample in question was peripheral blood, obtained 28 days after the second AZD1222 dose. This TCR derives from an adult who received the AZD1222 COVID-19 vaccine. The CDR3 coding sequence is TGTGCCTGGAGTGAATACTACGAGCAGTACTTC. This translates into CAWSEYYEQYF.